The source of this T cell receptor (beta chain) is a study of blood T cells in healthy people across ages. Through a sample-barcoded 5' primer and a J-beta primer mix, a second PCR was run for roughly 6 to 11 cycles. TCRdb re-derived calls from the 5' RACE reads in MiXCR, one entry per CDR3 protein. The sample records 750,000 to 950,000 distinct CDR3 sequences, approximately 32% being singletons. Per sample, at least 6 micrograms of total RNA were extracted. Study-level points and caveats: Age showed a roughly linear inverse relationship with TCR beta diversity per million T cells.

The V end was cut by 6 bases, the J end by 8 bases, with 14 bases between. The germline V gene encodes CDR1 LGHNT and CDR2 FRNRAP. This CDR3 contains 13 residues. This clonotype was detected ten times or more. The antigen is unknown. These records were also assigned to another study, of T cells of mothers and their children. This second study says: RNA was extracted, and all of it went into cDNA synthesis at roughly 1.4 ug per 15 ul.

The TCR comes from a woman aged 40 to 49 in good health. Sequenced input: blood. This chain links TRBV12-5 with TRBJ2-4, with D unclear. The chain's CDR3 is CASGNDLEHIQYF. The CDR3 DNA is TGTGCTAGTGGAAATGATCTTGAACACATTCAGTACTTC.